The 17 T cell receptor beta chains listed next were all sequenced from one sample in a study of cytotoxic CD8 clonotypes in ibrutinib-treated CLL. The repertoire was sequenced with immunoSEQ multiplex PCR; TCRdb's copy has only in-frame clones and lacks some. The sample holds about 160,000 clones, more than 65% seen once. Sequences were derived from PBMCs, sampled after 12 months of ibrutinib treatment. These receptors were taken from a human donor with chronic lymphocytic leukemia.

The chain is built from TRBV19 and TRBJ1-1; D might be TRBD1 (5 bases). Deletions cut 8 bases from V and 5 bases from J, with 18 bases between. This CDR3 spans 14 amino acids. Per germline, CDR1 LNHDA and CDR2 SQIVND (reference sequence). The CDR3 DNA reads TGTGCCAGTTGGGATAGGGGCGCGGGTACTGAAGCTTTCTTT. This translates into CASWDRGAGTEAFF. The whole variable domain, filled in from reference TRBV19 and TRBJ1-1, reads DGGITQSPKYLFRKEGQNVTLSCEQNLNHDAMYWYRQDPGQGLRLIYYSQIVNDFQKGDIAEGYSVSREKKESFPLTVTSAQKNPTAFYLCASWDRGAGTEAFFGQGTRLTVV.

This chain connects TRBV19 to TRBJ2-5, with D possibly TRBD2 on 6 matching bases. Germline CDR1 LNHDA, CDR2 SQIVND (reference sequence). The CDR3 is 14 amino acids. Trimming took off 1 base at V and 9 bases at J, with 15 bases between the two ends. CDR3 coding DNA: TGTGCCAGTAGTATAGTAAACAAAGCGGGCGCCCAGTACTTC. Its protein is CASSIVNKAGAQYF. The full variable domain, with the rest looked up from reference TRBV19 and TRBJ2-5, is DGGITQSPKYLFRKEGQNVTLSCEQNLNHDAMYWYRQDPGQGLRLIYYSQIVNDFQKGDIAEGYSVSREKKESFPLTVTSAQKNPTAFYLCASSIVNKAGAQYFGPGTRLLVL.

The genes are TRBV5-1 and TRBJ2-1; D uncertain. The V and J ends lost 3 bases and 8 bases respectively, with 9 bases between them. The CDR3 consists of 12 residues. CDR1 is SGHRS, CDR2 YFSETQ, per germline. The CDR3 DNA is TGCGCCAGCAGCTACCCCAGCGATGAGCAGTTCTTC. It translates to CASSYPSDEQFF.

V is TRBV5-6 and J is TRBJ2-1, with TRBD2 matching over 16 bases. CDR3 length: 14 amino acids. Germline CDR1 SGHDT, CDR2 YYEEEE. V gave up 3 bases and J gave up 15 bases; unmatched junction bases: 6. DNA for the CDR3: TGTGCCAGCAGCTCACCGGGACTAGCGGGGGGGCGGTTCTTC. This codes for CASSSPGLAGGRFF.

This chain connects TRBV28 to TRBJ2-4; D is unclear. Germline V gives CDR1 MDHEN, CDR2 SYDVKM. CDR3 length: 13 amino acids. The ends were cut back, 2 bases at V and 3 bases at J, with 5 bases in the middle. CDR3 residues: CASSLIGKNIQYF. Written as DNA, the CDR3 is TGTGCCAGCAGTTTAATAGGCAAAAACATTCAGTACTTC.

V is TRBV9 and J is TRBJ2-1; D is uncertain. The CDR3 extends over 15 amino acids. Germline CDR1 SGDLS, CDR2 YYNGEE. The V end lost 3 bases, the J end lost 9 bases, and 19 bases lay between the germline ends. The DNA for the CDR3 is TGTGCCAGCAGCGACGTAGTCCATCCCTCCAGTGAGCAGTTCTTC. This sequence encodes CASSDVVHPSSEQFF.

CDR3 DNA: TGTGCCAGCAGATCTACTAGCGGGAGGAACTTCTTC. Translating gives CASRSTSGRNFF. V is TRBV5-6 and J is TRBJ2-1, with 12 bases lining up with TRBD2. Looked up from germline, CDR1 is SGHDT and CDR2 is YYEEEE. The CDR3 length is 12 residues. V was pared by 5 bases and J by 16 bases, with 7 bases of the junction left unmatched.

V and J are TRBV5-8 and TRBJ2-4, with D tentatively TRBD1 (6 bases). The CDR3 covers 16 residues. Between the trimmed V and J ends, which lost 4 bases and 0 bases, there was a span of 14 bases. Germline V gene sequence: CDR1 SGHTS, CDR2 YDEGEE. The CDR3 nucleotides are TGTGCCAGCAGCCCGCGACAGGTGCTAGCCAAAAACATTCAGTACTTC. Its translation: CASSPRQVLAKNIQYF. The entire variable domain, with the rest obtained from reference TRBV5-8 and TRBJ2-4, is as follows: EAGVTQSPTHLIKTRGQQATLRCSPISGHTSVYWYQQALGLGLQFLLWYDEGEERNRGNFPPRFSGRQFPNYSSELNVNALELEDSALYLCASSPRQVLAKNIQYFGAGTRLSVL.

The V call is TRBV11-2, the J call TRBJ2-2, with D perhaps TRBD2 (6 bases). The CDR3 spans 15 residues. CDR1 is SGHAT and CDR2 is FQNNGV in the germline V gene. V lost 5 bases, J lost 2 bases, and 12 bases lay in between. CDR3 DNA sequence: TGTGCCAGCAGCCCTAGACTAGAAAACACCGGGGAGCTGTTTTTT. Translated: CASSPRLENTGELFF.

The V call is TRBV7-3, the J call TRBJ2-1; D is unclear. Germline values: CDR1 SGHTA, CDR2 FQGTGA. The germline V and J ends were trimmed by 4 bases and 7 bases, with 8 bases remaining between them. This CDR3 is 12 amino acids long. In DNA form, the CDR3 reads TGTGCCAGCAGCTCCCTCGGTAATGAGCAGTTCTTC. Translated, it gives CASSSLGNEQFF.

CDR3 sequence reads: CASSKVRAGEGTEAFF. The CDR3 bases are TGTGCCAGCAGCAAAGTCAGGGCAGGGGAGGGCACTGAAGCTTTCTTT. The gene calls are TRBV21-1 and TRBJ1-1. TRBV21-1 is annotated as a pseudogene. CDR3 length: 16 amino acids.

This rearrangement joins TRBV28 to TRBJ1-5, with D perhaps matching TRBD1 (6 bases). This CDR3 has 14 amino acids. Germline V gives CDR1 MDHEN, CDR2 SYDVKM. V was cut by 5 bases and J by 6 bases, with 14 bases left in between. The CDR3 loop is CASSAGEAVQPQHF. The DNA for the CDR3 is TGTGCCAGCAGTGCAGGGGAGGCGGTTCAGCCCCAGCATTTT.

The chain is built from TRBV7-9 and TRBJ2-2, with TRBD1 matching 9 bases. The CDR3 consists of 15 residues. The germline V gene encodes CDR1 SEHNR and CDR2 FQNEAQ (reference sequence). V lost 8 bases and J lost 6; bases outside the gene matches: 10. The CDR3: CASSLGDRDSGELFF. The DNA of the CDR3 is TGTGCCAGCTCTCTCGGGGACAGGGATTCCGGGGAGCTGTTTTTT. Together with reference TRBV7-9 and TRBJ2-2, the CDR3 gives the full variable domain: DTGVSQNPRHKITKRGQNVTFRCDPISEHNRLYWYRQTLGQGPEFLTYFQNEAQLEKSRLLSDRFSAERPKGSFSTLEIQRTEQGDSAMYLCASSLGDRDSGELFFGEGSRLTVL.

The chain combines TRBV2 with TRBJ1-2; D gene ambiguous. The germline V gene encodes CDR1 SNHLY and CDR2 FYNNEI. This CDR3 has 15 amino acids. V was trimmed by 0 bases and J by 2 bases, leaving 10 bases between them. Written as DNA, the CDR3 is TGTGCCAGCAGTGAAGCCAGCCCTCGGAACTATGGCTACACCTTC. As protein: CASSEASPRNYGYTF.

In its sample, this clone was seen a few times. The rearrangement uses TRBV19 and TRBJ1-5; no firm D call. Germline V gene lookup returns CDR1 LNHDA and CDR2 SQIVND (reference sequence). Trimming took off 5 bases at V and 7 bases at J, with 15 bases between the two ends. The CDR3 runs 14 residues. The CDR3 nucleotides read TGTGCCAGTAGTGGTTCCGATCGGTCCCAGCCCCAGCATTTT. Its translation is CASSGSDRSQPQHF.

The chain uses TRBV5-5 and TRBJ2-5; 8 nucleotides align to TRBD1. This CDR3 has 13 amino acids. Germline assignment: CDR1 SGHKS and CDR2 YYEKEE (reference sequence). V lost 1 base and J lost 5; bases outside the gene matches: 1. CDR3 amino acids: CASSLTGGETQYF. DNA for the CDR3: TGTGCCAGCAGCTTGACAGGGGGGGAGACCCAGTACTTC.

V is TRBV6-6 and J is TRBJ1-2, with D uncertain. Trimming cost V 7 bases and J 5 bases, with 17 bases left between them. The germline V gene encodes CDR1 MNHNY and CDR2 SVGAGI (reference sequence). The CDR3 spans 14 residues. Here the CDR3 DNA reads TGTGCCAGCATGGCCCAAGAGGGAACTTATGGCTACACCTTC. It translates to CASMAQEGTYGYTF.